Following are 21 T cell receptor beta chains from one sample sequenced in a study of T cells in Graves' hyperthyroidism and ophthalmopathy. Using RNA transcripts as the source, TCR beta CDR3 regions were amplified. HTBI primers were used for first-round RT-PCR of the TCR CDR3. TCRdb called the multiplex PCR reads again in MiXCR, with one record for every CDR3 protein. The data hold 200,000 to 250,000 distinct CDR3 sequences, with 16% observed a single time. The sequencing sample was made of blood. These receptors all come from a woman younger than 30 with Graves' ophthalmopathy.

At least ten counts were recorded for this clonotype. The rearrangement uses TRBV12-3 or TRBV12-4 and TRBJ2-1, with D perhaps matching TRBD2 (7 bases). This CDR3 spans 15 amino acids. Deletions cut 6 bases from V and 4 bases from J, with 16 bases between. The CDR3 here is CASRPTGLEYNEQFF. The CDR3 DNA reads TGTGCCAGCAGACCGACAGGACTAGAATACAATGAGCAGTTCTTC.

This clonotype appeared many times. This sequence joins TRBV4-2 and TRBJ2-7; 15 bases fit TRBD2. Trimming at V came to 3 bases and at J to 5 bases, leaving 14 bases not matched to a gene. This CDR3 has 19 residues. In germline, CDR1 is LGHNA, CDR2 YNFKEQ. This CDR3 reads CASSQTAGTSGRIVHEQYF. As DNA, the CDR3 is TGTGCCAGCAGCCAGACGGCAGGGACTAGCGGGAGGATAGTCCACGAGCAGTACTTC.

This clonotype was seen at least ten times. The chain recombines TRBV29-1 with TRBJ2-7; 8 bases agree with TRBD2. CDR1 SQVTM and CDR2 ANQGSEA come from the germline V gene. V was clipped by 1 base and J by 1 base; unmatched bases: 18. This CDR3 has 19 residues. CDR3 nucleotide sequence: TGCAGCGTTGAAGCTGAAGAAAGGAATAGCGGGAAGACATCCTACGAGCAGTACTTC. This sequence encodes CSVEAEERNSGKTSYEQYF.

This clonotype occurred a few times. The V and J genes are TRBV14 and TRBJ2-7, with a weak D call TRBD2 (7 bases). CDR1 and CDR2 from the germline V gene are SGHDN and FVKESK. The CDR3 totals 15 residues. The V and J ends lost 0 bases and 3 bases respectively, with 12 bases between them. The CDR3 nucleotides are TGTGCCAGCAGCCAAGAATGGGGGGGCTTCTACGAGCAGTACTTC. Translating it yields CASSQEWGGFYEQYF.

This clonotype was seen at least ten times. This chain connects TRBV29-1 to TRBJ2-3; 9 bases align to TRBD2. The J segment lost 2 bases and the V segment lost 6 bases, leaving 3 bases of the junction unmatched. This CDR3 is 13 amino acids long. Looked up from germline, CDR1 is SQVTM and CDR2 is ANQGSEA. The CDR3 loop is CSVSGRNTDTQYF. In DNA, the CDR3 is TGCAGCGTGAGCGGGAGGAACACAGATACGCAGTATTTT.

This clonotype was found many times. The rearrangement uses TRBV6-1 and TRBJ1-5; 9 bases are shared with TRBD1. Germline assignment: CDR1 MNHNS and CDR2 SASEGT. The CDR3 loop spans 22 amino acids. The junction had 29 bases not matched to a gene; V was cut back by 6 bases and J by 5 bases. CDR3 nucleotide sequence: TGTGCCAGCAGCCGCTGGGGGATAAGTAACATTGTGGGGACAGGGCAGTATCAGCCCCAGCATTTT. It specifies CASSRWGISNIVGTGQYQPQHF.

Ten or more counts support this clonotype. This chain links TRBV25-1 with TRBJ2-5; TRBD1 or TRBD2 may be the D gene (5 bases each). Germline V gene sequence: CDR1 MGHDK, CDR2 SYGVNS. Trimming took off 2 bases at V and 4 bases at J, with 14 bases between the two ends. The CDR3 spans 15 residues. CDR3 sequence reads: CASSEIGGASETQYF. CDR3 DNA sequence: TGTGCCAGCAGTGAAATTGGGGGAGCCTCAGAGACCCAGTACTTC.

This clonotype was counted many times. This rearrangement joins TRBV7-3 to TRBJ1-1, with TRBD1 as a possible D gene (5 bases). CDR1 and CDR2 (germline): SGHTA, FQGTGA. The CDR3 consists of 14 residues. V was cut by 5 bases and J by 4 bases, with 14 bases left in between. CDR3 region: CASSPQGLLTEAFF. The CDR3 DNA is TGTGCCAGCAGCCCCCAGGGCCTCCTCACTGAAGCTTTCTTT.

This clonotype came up many times. The chain combines TRBV2 with TRBJ1-6; TRBD1 is a possible D gene (5 bases). CDR1 SNHLY and CDR2 FYNNEI come from the germline V gene. The CDR3 contains 14 residues. The V end was cut by 3 bases, the J end by 8 bases, with 11 bases between. The CDR3 protein is CASSEQGADSPLHF. The DNA of the CDR3 is TGTGCCAGCAGTGAGCAGGGCGCGGATTCACCCCTCCACTTT.

This clonotype came up a few times. The rearrangement links TRBV20-1 to TRBJ1-5, with 7 bases aligning to TRBD1. The V and J ends lost 2 bases and 7 bases, in that order; junction bases with no gene match: 5. The CDR3 has 13 residues. Germline V gene sequence: CDR1 DFQATT, CDR2 SNEGSKA (reference sequence). CDR3 loop: CSARRGLRQPQHF. In DNA form, the CDR3 reads TGCAGTGCTAGAAGGGGGCTTCGGCAGCCCCAGCATTTT.

The sample holds a few counts of this clonotype. The chain couples TRBV3-1 to TRBJ2-4; D is possibly TRBD2 (5 bases). Germline V CDR1 and CDR2: LGHDT, YNNKEL (reference sequence). The V end lost 4 bases, the J end lost 0 bases, and 19 bases lay between the germline ends. This CDR3 region has 18 residues. CDR3: CASSRNGSGFIAKNIQYF. As DNA, the CDR3 is TGTGCCAGCAGCCGGAATGGGTCGGGATTTATAGCCAAAAACATTCAGTACTTC.

At least ten counts were recorded for this clonotype. The chain is built from TRBV12-3 or TRBV12-4 and TRBJ2-7; TRBD2 is a possible D gene (6 bases). Between the trimmed V and J ends, which lost 4 bases and 3 bases, there was a span of 19 bases. The CDR3 extends over 16 amino acids. This chain's CDR3 is CASSYAGTSLRYEQYF. As DNA, the CDR3 is TGTGCCAGCAGTTACGCCGGGACTTCTTTGCGCTACGAGCAGTACTTC.

The chain uses TRBV28 and TRBJ1-1; 9 positions agree with TRBD1. Losses at the gene ends were 4 bases for V and 9 bases for J; bases not matched to a gene: 6. The V gene's germline CDR1 is MDHEN and CDR2 SYDVKM. The CDR3 runs 13 residues. The CDR3 region is CASSSLGTGKAFF. In DNA, the CDR3 is TGTGCCAGCAGTTCTCTCGGGACAGGGAAAGCTTTCTTT.

The chain links TRBV6-1 to TRBJ2-1; 10 nucleotides agree with TRBD2. Germline loops: CDR1 MNHNS, CDR2 SASEGT. The J segment lost 8 bases and the V segment lost 5 bases, leaving 12 bases of the junction unmatched. The CDR3 is 16 amino acids. The CDR3 loop is CASSRLEPGLAHEQFF. DNA for the CDR3: TGTGCCAGCAGTCGACTTGAACCGGGACTAGCGCATGAGCAGTTCTTC.

This clonotype was seen at least ten times. The chain recombines TRBV3-1 with TRBJ2-1, with 7 positions matching TRBD2. Looked up from germline, CDR1 is LGHDT and CDR2 is YNNKEL (reference sequence). The J segment lost 4 bases and the V segment lost 7 bases, leaving 10 bases of the junction unmatched. CDR3 length equals 15 residues. CDR3 loop: CASTLGSGVYNEQFF. DNA for the CDR3: TGTGCCAGCACCCTCGGGAGCGGGGTTTACAATGAGCAGTTCTTC.

This clonotype was picked up many times. Compared with germline, one end of the junction differs, possibly owing to a read error. This chain uses TRBV7-2 with TRBJ2-2; D ambiguous. Germline V gene sequence: CDR1 SGHTA, CDR2 FQGNSA. CDR3 length: 15 residues. CDR3 DNA: TGTGCCAGCAGCTTAGTCGTTACGGCGACCGCGGAGCTGTTTTTT. It yields the protein CASSLVVTATAELFF.

This clonotype was found a few times. V is TRBV5-4 and J is TRBJ2-1; 10 bases map to TRBD2. Trimming removed 4 bases from V and 6 bases from J; junction bases left unmatched: 7. This CDR3 is 15 amino acids long. Germline V lookup: CDR1 SGHNT, CDR2 YYREEE (reference sequence). The CDR3 spells CASSSPGLAPNEQFF. The CDR3, as DNA: TGTGCCAGCAGCAGTCCGGGACTAGCGCCCAATGAGCAGTTCTTC. The full variable domain, in which reference TRBV5-4 and TRBJ2-1 provide the parts outside the CDR3, is ETGVTQSPTHLIKTRGQQVTLRCSSQSGHNTVSWYQQALGQGPQFIFQYYREEENGRGNFPPRFSGLQFPNYSSELNVNALELDDSALYLCASSSPGLAPNEQFFGPGTRLTVL.

About this clonotype: The junction departs from germline at one end; a sequencing error may be responsible. This chain links TRBV6-2 or TRBV6-3 with TRBJ2-1, with a possible D match to TRBD2 (6 bases). CDR3 size: 11 residues. Germline V gene sequence: CDR1 MNHEY, CDR2 SVGEGT. CDR3 sequence: CASRSGSREVF. CDR3 DNA: TGTGCCAGCAGGAGTGGCTCCAGGGAGGTCTTC.

This clonotype was detected many times. CDR3 nucleotide sequence: TGTGCCAGCAACCCAGGGACTGAAGCTTTCTTT. This gives the protein CASNPGTEAFF. The chain links TRBV7-9 to TRBJ1-1, with D possibly being TRBD1 (5 bases). The germline V gene has CDR1 SEHNR and CDR2 FQNEAQ (reference sequence). The CDR3 runs to 11 residues. Trimming removed 7 bases from V and 5 bases from J, with 8 bases in between.

This clonotype has ten or more counts. The V and J genes are TRBV28 and TRBJ2-1; D may match TRBD1 or TRBD2 (5 bases each). Deletions cut 3 bases from V and 8 bases from J, with 23 bases between. Germline CDR1 is MDHEN and CDR2 is SYDVKM. The CDR3 sequence is 17 residues long. CDR3 bases: TGTGCCAGCAGTTTTCAGCCGGGACCCCGGAGACGTGATGAGCAGTTCTTC. Translation: CASSFQPGPRRRDEQFF.

Many counts were recorded for this clonotype. The chain uses TRBV5-1 and TRBJ2-7; 7 bases agree with TRBD2. Per germline, CDR1 SGHRS and CDR2 YFSETQ. CDR3 size: 14 residues. V was pared by 0 bases and J by 3 bases, with 3 bases of the junction left unmatched. The DNA for the CDR3 is TGCGCCAGCAGCTTGGCCCTAGCGGTCTACGAGCAGTACTTC. The encoded protein is CASSLALAVYEQYF.